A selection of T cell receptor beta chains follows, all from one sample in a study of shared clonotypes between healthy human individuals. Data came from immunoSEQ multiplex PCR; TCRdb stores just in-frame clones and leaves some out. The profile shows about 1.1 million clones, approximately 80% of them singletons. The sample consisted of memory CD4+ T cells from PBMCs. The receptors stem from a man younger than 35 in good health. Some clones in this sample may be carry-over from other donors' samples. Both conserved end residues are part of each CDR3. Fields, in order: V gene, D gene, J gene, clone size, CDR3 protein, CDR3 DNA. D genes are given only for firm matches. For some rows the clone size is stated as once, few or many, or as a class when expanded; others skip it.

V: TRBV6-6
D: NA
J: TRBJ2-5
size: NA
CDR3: CASSWPQETQYF
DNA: TGTGCCAGCAGCTGGCCCCAAGAGACCCAGTACTTC

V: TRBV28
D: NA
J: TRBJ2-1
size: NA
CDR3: CASSKPGTGEQFF
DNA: TGTGCCAGCTCAAAGCCCGGGACTGGTGAGCAGTTCTTC

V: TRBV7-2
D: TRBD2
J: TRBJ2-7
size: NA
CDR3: CASSFQPGLLRYEQYF
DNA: TGTGCCAGCAGCTTTCAACCGGGACTATTACGCTACGAGCAGTACTTC

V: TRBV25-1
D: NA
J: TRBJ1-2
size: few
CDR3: CASMRGPGYGYTF
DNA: TGTGCCAGCATGCGAGGGCCCGGCTATGGCTACACCTTC

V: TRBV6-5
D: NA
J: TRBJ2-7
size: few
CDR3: CASSERDGAYEQYF
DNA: TGTGCCAGCAGTGAACGGGACGGAGCCTACGAGCAGTACTTC

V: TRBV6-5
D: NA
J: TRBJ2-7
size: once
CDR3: CASRRGLGDSYEQYF
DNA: TGTGCCAGCAGGAGGGGTCTCGGCGACTCCTACGAGCAGTACTTC

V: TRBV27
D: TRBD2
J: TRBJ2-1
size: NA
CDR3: CASSLLADLSYNEQFF
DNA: TGTGCCAGCAGTTTACTAGCGGATCTCTCCTACAATGAGCAGTTCTTC

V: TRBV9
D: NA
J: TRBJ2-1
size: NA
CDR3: CASSVTSGIYNEQFF
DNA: TGTGCCAGCAGCGTAACTTCGGGGATCTACAATGAGCAGTTCTTC

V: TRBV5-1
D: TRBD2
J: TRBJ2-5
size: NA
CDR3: CASSLGASGRETQYF
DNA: TGCGCCAGCAGCTTGGGTGCTAGCGGGAGAGAGACCCAGTACTTC

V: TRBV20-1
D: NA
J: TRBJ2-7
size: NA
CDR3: CSARGPYEQYF
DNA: TGCAGTGCTAGGGGGCCCTACGAGCAGTACTTC

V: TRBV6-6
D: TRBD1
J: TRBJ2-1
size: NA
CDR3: CASSEGQGWFF
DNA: TGTGCCAGCAGCGAGGGACAGGGGTGGTTCTTC

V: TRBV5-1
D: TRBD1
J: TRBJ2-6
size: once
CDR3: CASSLPRTGSGANVLTF
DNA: TGCGCCAGCAGCTTGCCCAGGACAGGGTCTGGGGCCAACGTCCTGACTTTC

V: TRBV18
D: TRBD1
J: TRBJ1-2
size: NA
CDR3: CASSAGTVNNGYTF
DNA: TGTGCCAGCTCAGCCGGGACAGTCAACAATGGCTACACCTTC

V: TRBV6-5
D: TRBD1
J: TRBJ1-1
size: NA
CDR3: CASSWDRGYGTEAFF
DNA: TGTGCCAGCAGTTGGGACAGGGGGTATGGGACTGAAGCTTTCTTT

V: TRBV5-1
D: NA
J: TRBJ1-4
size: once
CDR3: CASRRDSNEKLFF
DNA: TGCGCCAGCAGACGAGACAGTAATGAAAAACTGTTTTTT

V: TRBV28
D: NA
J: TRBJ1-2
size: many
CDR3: CASSLYGGGANYGYTF
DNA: TGTGCCAGCAGTTTATACGGGGGCGGAGCTAACTATGGCTACACCTTC

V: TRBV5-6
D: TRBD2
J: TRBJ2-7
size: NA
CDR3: CASSYRAGGYEQYF
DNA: TGTGCCAGCAGCTATAGGGCGGGAGGTTACGAGCAGTACTTC

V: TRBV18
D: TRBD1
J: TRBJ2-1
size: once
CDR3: CASSLGQGTYNEQFF
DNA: TGTGCCAGCTCACTAGGACAGGGGACTTACAATGAGCAGTTCTTC

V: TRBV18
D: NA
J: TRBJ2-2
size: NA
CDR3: CASSPLRGNTGELFF
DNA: TGTGCCAGCTCACCACTTCGGGGGAACACCGGGGAGCTGTTTTTT

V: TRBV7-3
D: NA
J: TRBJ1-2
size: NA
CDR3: CASSTRDGMGYTF
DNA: TGTGCCAGCAGCACCAGGGACGGAATGGGCTACACCTTC

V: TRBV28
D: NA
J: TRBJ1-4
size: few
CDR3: CASRRTATNEKLFF
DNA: TGTGCCAGCAGGCGGACGGCAACTAATGAAAAACTGTTTTTT

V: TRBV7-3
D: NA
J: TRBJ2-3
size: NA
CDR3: CASSPSRSTDTQYF
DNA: TGTGCCAGCAGTCCGAGTCGTTCCACAGATACGCAGTATTTT

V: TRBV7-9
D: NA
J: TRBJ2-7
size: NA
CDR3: CASSLVQRSTYEQYF
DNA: TGTGCCAGCAGCTTAGTCCAGCGATCCACCTACGAGCAGTACTTC

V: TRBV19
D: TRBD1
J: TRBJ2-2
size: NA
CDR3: CASSGTVNTGELFF
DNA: TGTGCCAGTAGCGGGACAGTAAACACCGGGGAGCTGTTTTTT

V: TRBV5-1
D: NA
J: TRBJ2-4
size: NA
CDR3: CASSLPGENIQYF
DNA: TGCGCCAGCAGCTTGCCAGGGGAAAACATTCAGTACTTC

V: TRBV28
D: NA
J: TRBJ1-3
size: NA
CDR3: CASSPMDRGDTIYF
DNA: TGTGCCAGCAGTCCGATGGACCGAGGGGACACCATATATTTT

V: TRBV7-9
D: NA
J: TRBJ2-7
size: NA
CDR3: CASSPQGGNEQYF
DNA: TGTGCCAGCAGCCCACAGGGTGGGAACGAGCAGTACTTC

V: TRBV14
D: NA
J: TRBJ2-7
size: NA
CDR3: CASSQHYEQYF
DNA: TGTGCCAGCAGCCAGCACTACGAGCAGTACTTC

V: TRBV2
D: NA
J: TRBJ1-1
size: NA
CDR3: CASLIDRGNTEAFF
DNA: TGTGCCAGCCTTATTGATCGGGGGAACACTGAAGCTTTCTTT

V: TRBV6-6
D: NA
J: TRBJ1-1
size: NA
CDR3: CASSTAQGTLNTEAFF
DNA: TGTGCCAGCAGCACCGCGCAGGGGACGCTGAACACTGAAGCTTTCTTT

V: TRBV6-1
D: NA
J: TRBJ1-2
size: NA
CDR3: CASSGGAVGYGYTF
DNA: TGTGCCAGCAGTGGGGGGGCGGTCGGCTATGGCTACACCTTC

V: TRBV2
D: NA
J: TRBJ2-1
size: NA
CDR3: CASSDRSWKFYEQFF
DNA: TGTGCCAGCAGTGACCGAAGCTGGAAGTTCTATGAGCAGTTCTTC

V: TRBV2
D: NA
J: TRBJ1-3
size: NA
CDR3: CAGGQLSGNTIYF
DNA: TGTGCCGGGGGACAACTCTCTGGAAACACCATATATTTT

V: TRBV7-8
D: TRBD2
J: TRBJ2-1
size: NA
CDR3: CASSSEGLAGVSEQFF
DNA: TGTGCCAGCAGCTCGGAGGGACTAGCGGGAGTAAGCGAGCAGTTCTTC

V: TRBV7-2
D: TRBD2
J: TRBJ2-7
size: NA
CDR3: CASSRDYPFLGYEQYF
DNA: TGTGCCAGCAGCCGGGACTATCCGTTTTTAGGCTACGAGCAGTACTTC

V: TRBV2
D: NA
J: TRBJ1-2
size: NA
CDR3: CASSEAAPNYGYTF
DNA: TGTGCCAGCAGTGAAGCGGCACCGAACTATGGCTACACCTTC

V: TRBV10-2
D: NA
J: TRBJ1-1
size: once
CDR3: CASSGTGERLRAFF
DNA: TGCGCCAGCAGTGGGACGGGGGAGCGGTTAAGGGCTTTCTTT

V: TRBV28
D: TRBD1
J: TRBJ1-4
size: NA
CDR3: CASSLLGQGGPDEKLFF
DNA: TGTGCCAGCAGTTTGTTGGGACAGGGGGGCCCTGATGAAAAACTGTTTTTT

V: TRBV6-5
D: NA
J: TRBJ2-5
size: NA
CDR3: CASSYDRQGGETQYF
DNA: TGTGCCAGCAGTTACGATAGGCAGGGCGGGGAGACCCAGTACTTC

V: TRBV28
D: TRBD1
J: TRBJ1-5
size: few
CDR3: CASSADRGVGQPQHF
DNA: TGTGCCAGCAGTGCAGACAGGGGAGTAGGTCAGCCCCAGCATTTT

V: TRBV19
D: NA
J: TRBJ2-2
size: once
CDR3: CASSMGRANTGELFF
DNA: TGTGCCAGTAGTATGGGACGGGCGAACACCGGGGAGCTGTTTTTT

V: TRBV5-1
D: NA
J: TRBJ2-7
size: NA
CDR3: CASSFGTPSYEQYF
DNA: TGCGCCAGCAGCTTTGGGACACCCTCCTACGAGCAGTACTTC

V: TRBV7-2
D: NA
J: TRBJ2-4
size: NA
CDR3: CASSPNQNIQYF
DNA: TGTGCCAGCAGCCCGAACCAAAACATTCAGTACTTC

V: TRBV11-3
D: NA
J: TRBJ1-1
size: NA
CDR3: CASSFSRDTEAFF
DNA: TGTGCCAGCAGCTTTAGCCGGGACACTGAAGCTTTCTTT

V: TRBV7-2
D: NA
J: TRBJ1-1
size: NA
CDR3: CASSLVNGGRSEAFF
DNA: TGTGCCAGCAGCTTAGTTAACGGGGGCAGGTCTGAAGCTTTCTTT

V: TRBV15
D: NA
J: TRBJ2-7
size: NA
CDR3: CATSRDPGYEQYF
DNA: TGTGCCACCAGCAGAGATCCTGGGTACGAGCAGTACTTC

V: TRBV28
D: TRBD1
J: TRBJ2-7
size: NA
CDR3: CASNVQGSGEQYF
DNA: TGTGCCAGCAACGTACAGGGGTCGGGGGAGCAGTACTTC

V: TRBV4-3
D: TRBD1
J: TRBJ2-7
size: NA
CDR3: CASSHLTRDRGREQYF
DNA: TGCGCCAGCAGCCATTTAACTCGGGACAGGGGGCGCGAGCAGTACTTC

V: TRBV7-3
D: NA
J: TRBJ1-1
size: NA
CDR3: CASSLQGRVNTEAFF
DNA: TGTGCCAGCAGCTTACAAGGCAGGGTGAACACTGAAGCTTTCTTT

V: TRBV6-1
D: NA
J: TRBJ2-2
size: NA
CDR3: CASKEMRAGELFF
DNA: TGTGCCAGCAAGGAAATGAGGGCCGGGGAGCTGTTTTTT

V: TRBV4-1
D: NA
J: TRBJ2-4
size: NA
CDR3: CASRKQGPKNIQYF
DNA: TGCGCCAGCAGGAAACAAGGGCCCAAAAACATTCAGTACTTC

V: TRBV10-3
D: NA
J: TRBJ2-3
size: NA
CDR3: CAISEQGTDTQYF
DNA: TGTGCCATCAGTGAACAGGGTACAGATACGCAGTATTTT

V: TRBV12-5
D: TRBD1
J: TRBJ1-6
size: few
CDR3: CASASGQGSSYNSPLHF
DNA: TGTGCTAGTGCTTCCGGACAGGGGAGCTCCTATAATTCACCCCTCCACTTT

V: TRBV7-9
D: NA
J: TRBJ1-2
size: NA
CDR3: CASSHSPRGVVGYTF
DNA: TGTGCCAGCAGCCATTCTCCTCGGGGGGTTGTTGGCTACACCTTC

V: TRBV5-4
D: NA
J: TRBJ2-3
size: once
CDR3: CASSLGQRTDTQYF
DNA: TGTGCCAGCAGCTTGGGACAGAGGACAGATACGCAGTATTTT

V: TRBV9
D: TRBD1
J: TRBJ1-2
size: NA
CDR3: CASSVESRGTGVYGYTF
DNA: TGTGCCAGCAGCGTAGAAAGTAGGGGGACAGGGGTCTATGGCTACACCTTC

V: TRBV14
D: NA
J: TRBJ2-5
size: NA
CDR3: CASSQAYRENQYF
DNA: TGTGCCAGCAGCCAAGCCTACCGGGAGAACCAGTACTTC